The 2 T cell receptor beta chains below were found in one sample sequenced in a study of human versus mouse CDR3 diversity and MHC coevolution. TCRdb keeps only in-frame clones here, not all; method: immunoSEQ multiplex PCR. Of roughly 86,000 clones detected, 93% appear once; the ten largest clones hold 1.1% to 1.5%. Sequenced sample: naive CD4+ T cells from blood. The subset here: CD45RO-negative CD62L-positive naive CD4 T cells. The receptors originated from a person aged 30-70 years in good health.

The V call is TRBV7-2, the J call TRBJ2-3, with D possibly matching TRBD2 (6 bases). The CDR3 sequence is 15 residues long. Trimming took off 5 bases at V and 1 base at J, with 13 bases between the two ends. The germline gives CDR1 SGHTA, CDR2 FQGNSA. The CDR3 region has the DNA TGTGCCAGCAGCGGCCGGGAGCGGGGCACAGATACGCAGTATTTT. This sequence encodes CASSGRERGTDTQYF.

V is TRBV28 and J is TRBJ2-1, with 8 bases identical to TRBD2. Germline CDR1 is MDHEN and CDR2 is SYDVKM. The CDR3 spans 14 residues. J gave up 5 bases and V 3 bases, and 3 bases lay outside the gene matches. CDR3 protein: CASSFIAGHNEQFF. The CDR3 DNA reads TGTGCCAGCAGTTTTATAGCGGGGCACAATGAGCAGTTCTTC.